This T cell receptor beta chain came from a study of T cell responses to AZD1222 COVID-19 vaccine. The V gene end was trimmed by 4 bases and the J gene end by 10 bases; junction bases not matched to a gene: 7. Germline assignment: CDR1 SGHRS and CDR2 YFSETQ. The CDR3 has 14 amino acids. The method was immunoSEQ multiplex PCR; TCRdb's version includes in-frame clones alone and lacks a portion of them. This sample carries approximately 130,000 clones, 80% to 95% of them seen once, and the ten largest clones take about 3.1%. Sequencing used peripheral blood, obtained on day 0 of AZD1222 vaccination. This chain connects TRBV5-1 to TRBJ1-4; TRBD1 agrees at 10 bases. This TCR derives from an adult in good health. CDR3 sequence reads: CASSLDRGRGKLFF. The CDR3 DNA sequence: TGCGCCAGCAGCCTGGACAGGGGGAGGGGAAAACTGTTTTTT.